Following are 18 T cell receptor beta chains from one sample sequenced in a study. TCRdb ran MiXCR on the 5' RACE reads and lists one entry per CDR3 protein. The table shows some 60,000 distinct CDR3 sequences, with approximately 31% occurring only once. Sequenced input: tumor-infiltrating naive CD4+ T cells sorted from the breast tumor. Subset meaning: naive CD4+ T cells, CD4+CD45RA+CD25-. These receptors were taken from a female donor with breast cancer.

The chain carries TRBV27 and TRBJ2-1; tentatively, D is TRBD2 (6 bases). From germline, CDR1 is MNHEY and CDR2 SMNVEV (reference sequence). The CDR3 is 13 amino acids. The V and J ends lost 5 bases and 6 bases respectively, with 11 bases between them. The CDR3 here is CASSLRTTNEQFF. CDR3 coding DNA: TGTGCCAGCAGTCTTAGGACTACCAATGAGCAGTTCTTC.

This clonotype was seen at least ten times. This chain connects TRBV3-1 to TRBJ1-5; D may be TRBD1 (5 bases). CDR3 size: 14 residues. V was shortened by 2 bases and J by 4 bases, with 9 bases between the two germline ends. The germline CDR1 and CDR2 sequences are LGHDT and YNNKEL (reference sequence). In DNA form, the CDR3 reads TGTGCCAGCAGCCAATGGGGCCAAAATCAGCCCCAGCATTTT. Protein product: CASSQWGQNQPQHF.

This rearrangement joins TRBV12-3 or TRBV12-4 to TRBJ2-5; possibly TRBD1 for D (6 bases). Trimming took 1 base from V and 4 from J, leaving 10 bases between them. The CDR3 contains 14 residues. As DNA, the CDR3 is TGTGCCAGCAGTTTAGAAGTAGGGGGAGAGACCCAGTACTTC. This sequence encodes CASSLEVGGETQYF.

This clonotype was observed a few times. The chain couples TRBV7-2 to TRBJ2-5; 7 nucleotides match TRBD2. CDR3 length: 13 amino acids. V dropped 5 bases and J dropped 5; count of bases not matched to a gene: 5. Germline assignment: CDR1 SGHTA and CDR2 FQGNSA. The CDR3 region is CASSRGSRETQYF. In nucleotides, the CDR3 is TGTGCCAGCAGCCGCGGGAGTAGGGAGACCCAGTACTTC. The variable domain in full, completed from reference TRBV7-2 and TRBJ2-5, reads GAGVSQSPSNKVTEKGKDVELRCDPISGHTALYWYRQSLGQGLEFLIYFQGNSAPDKSGLPSDRFSAERTGGSVSTLTIQRTQQEDSAVYLCASSRGSRETQYFGPGTRLLVL.

The gene calls are TRBV5-1 and TRBJ2-2; 7 bases fit TRBD1. V lost 5 bases and J lost 4; bases outside the gene matches: 5. The CDR3 sequence is 14 residues long. The V gene's germline CDR1 is SGHRS and CDR2 YFSETQ. The CDR3 DNA sequence: TGCGCCAGCAGGATGACAGGGCCCACCGGGGAGCTGTTTTTT. Protein: CASRMTGPTGELFF.

The chain joins TRBV2 to TRBJ2-1; TRBD2 is a possible D gene (6 bases). Trimming stripped 6 bases from V and 4 bases from J, with 16 bases between. This CDR3 spans 15 amino acids. CDR1 SNHLY and CDR2 FYNNEI come from the germline V gene. CDR3 amino acids: CASSPGLALYNEQFF. CDR3 in DNA: TGTGCCAGCAGCCCGGGGCTAGCGCTTTACAATGAGCAGTTCTTC.

This clonotype was counted between two and nine times. This chain links TRBV2 with TRBJ1-1, with D hard to call. Trimming took off 7 bases at V and 7 bases at J, with 19 bases between the two ends. Germline-derived CDR1 and CDR2 are SNHLY and FYNNEI. This CDR3 is 14 amino acids long. CDR3 sequence: CASKEEGVFDEAFF. CDR3 DNA sequence: TGTGCCAGCAAAGAGGAGGGCGTGTTCGATGAAGCTTTCTTT.

This CDR3 reads CASSSPVDEQFF. For the CDR3, the DNA is TGTGCCAGCAGCTCCCCCGTCGATGAGCAGTTCTTC. The genes are TRBV5-6 and TRBJ2-1, with D unresolved. The V and J ends lost 3 bases and 8 bases respectively, with 9 bases between them. The CDR3 loop spans 12 amino acids. Germline lookup yields CDR1 SGHDT and CDR2 YYEEEE.

In this sample, this clonotype turned up a few times. The gene calls are TRBV7-2 and TRBJ1-2, with no clear D. Per germline, CDR1 SGHTA and CDR2 FQGNSA. The CDR3 contains 14 residues. The germline V and J ends were trimmed by 1 base and 8 bases, with 14 bases remaining between them. CDR3 region: CASSLDAAKGGYTF. The DNA of the CDR3 is TGTGCCAGCAGCTTAGACGCAGCGAAGGGCGGCTACACCTTC.

The chain uses TRBV11-3 and TRBJ2-1, with TRBD1 matching 8 bases. With V trimmed by 4 bases and J by 8 bases, 7 bases remained unmatched. The CDR3 length is 14 residues. CDR1 is SGHNT and CDR2 is YENEEA in the germline V gene. The CDR3: CASSWQGAADEQFF. The CDR3 DNA reads TGTGCCAGCAGCTGGCAGGGGGCGGCCGATGAGCAGTTCTTC.

The gene calls are TRBV4-1 and TRBJ2-5; tentative D call: TRBD2 (5 bases). The CDR3 runs 14 residues. Between the trimmed V and J ends, which lost 4 bases and 3 bases, there was a span of 12 bases. Germline lookup yields CDR1 MGHRA and CDR2 YSYEKL. CDR3 DNA sequence: TGCGCCAGCAGCCCAATACTCGGGGAAGAGACCCAGTACTTC. The encoded protein is CASSPILGEETQYF.

The J gene is TRBJ2-4, the V gene TRBV3-1; TRBD1 is a possible D gene (6 bases). The germline V gene has CDR1 LGHDT and CDR2 YNNKEL (reference sequence). The CDR3 is 17 residues long. V gave up 3 bases and J gave up 0 bases, with 15 bases separating them. In DNA, the CDR3 is TGTGCCAGCAGCCAGCTAACAGGGAAACTAGCCAAAAACATTCAGTACTTC. Its protein product is CASSQLTGKLAKNIQYF.

This chain joins TRBV6-5 and TRBJ1-2, with TRBD1 matching 10 bases. The junction had 14 bases not matched to a gene; V was cut back by 11 bases and J by 5 bases. Germline V gene lookup returns CDR1 MNHEY and CDR2 SVGAGI. CDR3 length equals 15 residues. DNA for the CDR3: TGTGCCGGCAAAGTTATTGGGACAGGGGAATATGGCTACACCTTC. Amino acid sequence: CAGKVIGTGEYGYTF.

This clonotype was counted between two and nine times. The chain combines TRBV2 with TRBJ2-1, with D perhaps matching TRBD1 (5 bases). This CDR3 comprises 11 residues. In germline, CDR1 is SNHLY, CDR2 FYNNEI. V was clipped by 4 bases and J by 13 bases, with 11 bases between them. The CDR3 loop reads CASSAQGDQFF. The CDR3 DNA reads as TGTGCCAGCAGTGCTCAGGGTGATCAGTTCTTC.

Regarding this clonotype: The junction does not match germline at one end; this may be a read error. This chain joins TRBV2 and TRBJ2-7, with no clear D. The CDR3 sequence is 11 residues long. CDR1 is SNHLY, CDR2 FYNNEI, per germline. Here the CDR3 reads CASSEGYVQYF. The CDR3 nucleotides are TGTGCCAGCAGTGAAGGATACGTGCAGTACTTC.

The chain combines TRBV20-1 with TRBJ2-3, with no clear D. CDR1 and CDR2 from the germline V gene are DFQATT and SNEGSKA (reference sequence). The CDR3 runs 13 residues. V lost 0 bases to trimming and J lost 1 base, with 5 bases between them. The CDR3 spells CSARDYGTDTQYF. The CDR3 bases are TGCAGTGCTAGAGACTACGGCACAGATACGCAGTATTTT.

The chain carries TRBV5-6 and TRBJ2-2, with 7 bases aligning to TRBD2. There are 16 residues in the CDR3. Per the germline V gene, CDR1 is SGHDT and CDR2 is YYEEEE. V gave up 7 bases and J gave up 1 base; unmatched junction bases: 10. The CDR3, as DNA: TGTGCCAGCGGAAAACGGACGGGAGGGAACACCGGGGAGCTGTTTTTT. Encoded protein: CASGKRTGGNTGELFF.

V and J are TRBV7-9 and TRBJ2-2, with D perhaps TRBD1 (6 bases). Germline CDR1 reads SEHNR; CDR2 reads FQNEAQ (reference sequence). The CDR3 covers 14 residues. With 5 bases removed from V and 6 bases from J, the gap between germline ends came to 13 bases. The CDR3 DNA reads TGTGCCAGCAGCCCACAGGGCCAGCCCGGGGAGCTGTTTTTT. Its protein is CASSPQGQPGELFF.